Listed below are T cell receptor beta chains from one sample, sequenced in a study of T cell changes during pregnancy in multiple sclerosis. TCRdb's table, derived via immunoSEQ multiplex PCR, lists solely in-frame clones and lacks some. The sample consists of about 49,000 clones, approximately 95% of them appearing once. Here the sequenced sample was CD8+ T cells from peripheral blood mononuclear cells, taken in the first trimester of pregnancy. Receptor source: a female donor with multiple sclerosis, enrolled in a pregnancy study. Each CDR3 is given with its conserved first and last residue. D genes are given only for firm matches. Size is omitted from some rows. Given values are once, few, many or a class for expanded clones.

CDR3: CASSLVENNYGYTF
DNA: TGTGCCAGCAGCTTAGTGGAGAATAACTATGGCTACACCTTC
V: TRBV7-9
size: few
J: TRBJ1-2
D: -

CDR3: CASSLSGTSGIDEQYF
DNA: TGTGCCAGCAGCCTTTCCGGGACTAGCGGGATCGACGAGCAGTACTTC
V: TRBV4-2
size: -
J: TRBJ2-7
D: TRBD2

CDR3: CASTHRQGAGNTEAFF
DNA: TGTGCCAGTACCCACCGCCAGGGGGCTGGTAACACTGAAGCTTTCTTT
V: TRBV27
size: -
J: TRBJ1-1
D: TRBD1

CDR3: CASSFGTGANTEAFF
DNA: TGCGCCAGCAGCTTTGGGACAGGGGCGAACACTGAAGCTTTCTTT
V: TRBV5-1
size: -
J: TRBJ1-1
D: TRBD1

CDR3: CASSQSLWQANTEAFF
DNA: TGCGCCAGCAGTCAATCGCTCTGGCAGGCGAACACTGAAGCTTTCTTT
V: TRBV23-1
size: -
J: TRBJ1-1
D: -

CDR3: CASSLLIVGVEAFF
DNA: TGCGCCAGCAGCTTGTTAATAGTCGGAGTTGAAGCTTTCTTT
V: TRBV5-1
size: -
J: TRBJ1-1
D: -

CDR3: CASSPYGAGARNEQFF
DNA: TGTGCCAGCAGTCCCTATGGAGCGGGAGCCCGAAATGAGCAGTTCTTC
V: TRBV27
size: -
J: TRBJ2-1
D: TRBD2

CDR3: CASSLESGYEQYF
DNA: TGTGCCAGCAGCTTGGAGTCAGGTTACGAGCAGTACTTC
V: TRBV5-5
size: -
J: TRBJ2-7
D: -

CDR3: CATAEGTSGRDTQYF
DNA: TGTGCCACCGCTGAGGGGACTAGCGGGAGAGATACGCAGTATTTT
V: TRBV5-4
size: -
J: TRBJ2-3
D: TRBD2

CDR3: CASSPGTSGRGPDTQYF
DNA: TGTGCCAGCAGTCCCGGGACTAGCGGGAGAGGGCCAGATACGCAGTATTTT
V: TRBV27
size: -
J: TRBJ2-3
D: TRBD2

CDR3: CASRTGQDPSYEQYF
DNA: TGTGCCAGCAGAACGGGACAGGACCCCTCCTACGAGCAGTACTTC
V: TRBV6-5
size: -
J: TRBJ2-7
D: TRBD1

CDR3: CASSTGLAGGYEQYF
DNA: TGTGCCAGCAGCACGGGACTAGCGGGAGGTTACGAGCAGTACTTC
V: TRBV7-9
size: -
J: TRBJ2-7
D: TRBD2

CDR3: CASSLSFGGDTEAFF
DNA: TGTGCCAGCAGTTTATCGTTCGGAGGGGACACTGAAGCTTTCTTT
V: TRBV27
size: -
J: TRBJ1-1
D: -

CDR3: CASSLYRTSSYEQYF
DNA: TGTGCCAGCAGCTTGTACAGGACCAGCTCCTACGAGCAGTACTTC
V: TRBV5-5
size: -
J: TRBJ2-7
D: -

CDR3: CSVEVSSYEQYF
DNA: TGCAGCGTTGAAGTTAGCTCCTACGAGCAGTACTTC
V: TRBV29-1
size: -
J: TRBJ2-7
D: -

CDR3: CASSSLQGRSPEAFF
DNA: TGTGCCAGCAGCTCTCTACAGGGGAGGTCGCCTGAAGCTTTCTTT
V: TRBV11-2
size: -
J: TRBJ1-1
D: TRBD1

CDR3: CASSFGLGGHGYTF
DNA: TGTGCCAGCAGTTTCGGCCTGGGGGGGCATGGCTACACCTTC
V: TRBV27
size: -
J: TRBJ1-2
D: -

CDR3: CASFRTSGGYEQYF
DNA: TGTGCCAGCTTCCGGACTAGCGGGGGCTACGAGCAGTACTTC
V: TRBV2
size: -
J: TRBJ2-7
D: TRBD2

CDR3: CASSGDRGSTGELFF
DNA: TGTGCCAGCAGCGGGGACAGGGGGTCCACCGGGGAGCTGTTTTTT
V: TRBV7-9
size: once
J: TRBJ2-2
D: TRBD1

CDR3: CASSSQGVGNQPQHF
DNA: TGTGCCAGCAGTTCGCAGGGTGTGGGGAATCAGCCCCAGCATTTT
V: TRBV27
size: -
J: TRBJ1-5
D: -

CDR3: CASSFTGSEAFF
DNA: TGTGCCAGTAGTTTTACAGGTTCTGAAGCTTTCTTT
V: TRBV19
size: -
J: TRBJ1-1
D: -

CDR3: CASSHFRGGRGAQYF
DNA: TGTGCCAGCAGCCACTTTCGTGGCGGGAGGGGGGCCCAGTACTTC
V: TRBV27
size: -
J: TRBJ2-5
D: TRBD2

CDR3: CASSQTPGGYNEQFF
DNA: TGTGCCAGCAGTCAAACCCCAGGGGGCTACAATGAGCAGTTCTTC
V: TRBV7-9
size: -
J: TRBJ2-1
D: TRBD1

CDR3: CGSSHWGGAQETQYF
DNA: TGTGGCAGCTCCCACTGGGGGGGCGCACAAGAGACCCAGTACTTC
V: TRBV7-2
size: -
J: TRBJ2-5
D: -

CDR3: CATRDYSGNEQFF
DNA: TGTGCCACCCGGGACTACTCTGGGAATGAGCAGTTCTTC
V: TRBV11-2
size: -
J: TRBJ2-1
D: TRBD2

CDR3: CASSAGALVETQYF
DNA: TGTGCCAGCAGTGCAGGGGCTTTGGTAGAGACCCAGTACTTC
V: TRBV6-1
size: -
J: TRBJ2-5
D: -

CDR3: CASSLRGPNSLTF
DNA: TGTGCCAGCAGTTTAAGGGGGCCCAACAGTCTCACCTTC
V: TRBV28
size: once
J: TRBJ1-2
D: TRBD1

CDR3: CASSLDSQGRPYNEQFF
DNA: TGCGCCAGCAGCTTGGATAGTCAGGGGCGGCCCTACAATGAGCAGTTCTTC
V: TRBV5-1
size: -
J: TRBJ2-1
D: -

CDR3: CASSLSRQMNTEAFF
DNA: TGTGCCAGCAGTTTAAGTAGACAGATGAACACTGAAGCTTTCTTT
V: TRBV27
size: -
J: TRBJ1-1
D: -

CDR3: CASSQMLGTGTRTPHYEQYF
DNA: TGTGCCAGCAGTCAAATGCTAGGGACAGGGACTAGGACCCCCCACTACGAGCAGTACTTC
V: TRBV28
size: -
J: TRBJ2-7
D: -

CDR3: CASSPQDSWRGNYEQYF
DNA: TGCGCCAGCAGCCCTCAAGATAGCTGGAGAGGGAACTACGAGCAGTACTTC
V: TRBV4-1
size: -
J: TRBJ2-7
D: -

CDR3: CASSQGLEQYF
DNA: TGCGCCAGCAGCCAAGGACTAGAGCAGTACTTC
V: TRBV4-1
size: once
J: TRBJ2-7
D: -

CDR3: CASSPPVLAGVFFPEYF
DNA: TGTGCCAGCAGTCCTCCGGTCCTAGCGGGAGTTTTTTTCCCGGAGTATTTT
V: TRBV28
size: once
J: TRBJ2-3
D: TRBD2

CDR3: CASSPNIPAGVNNEQFF
DNA: TGTGCCAGCAGTCCGAATATACCAGCGGGAGTTAACAATGAGCAGTTCTTC
V: TRBV27
size: -
J: TRBJ2-1
D: TRBD2

CDR3: CASSFSGLAGSGEQYF
DNA: TGTGCCAGCAGCTTCTCGGGACTAGCGGGATCGGGGGAGCAGTACTTC
V: TRBV13
size: -
J: TRBJ2-7
D: TRBD2

CDR3: CASSLAPGEFHEQFF
DNA: TGTGCCAGCAGCTTAGCCCCGGGAGAATTCCATGAGCAGTTCTTC
V: TRBV11-2
size: -
J: TRBJ2-1
D: -

CDR3: CASSQGRGSYEQYF
DNA: TGCGCCAGCAGCCAAGGGCGGGGCTCCTACGAGCAGTACTTC
V: TRBV4-1
size: -
J: TRBJ2-7
D: -

CDR3: CASSQGKYGVLFF
DNA: TGCGCCAGCAGCCAAGGGAAATATGGAGTCCTGTTCTTC
V: TRBV4-1
size: -
J: TRBJ2-1
D: -

CDR3: CASSLGGGYEQYF
DNA: TGTGCCAGCAGCCTGGGCGGGGGCTACGAGCAGTACTTC
V: TRBV6-1
size: -
J: TRBJ2-7
D: TRBD2